Listed below are T cell receptor beta chains from one sample, sequenced in a study of blood T cell repertoires in COVID-19. Clones were read by immunoSEQ multiplex PCR, and TCRdb kept only the in-frame ones, dropping some. The data show 470,000 or so clones, more than 85% seen once. The material sequenced was peripheral blood. These receptors all stem from a woman between 25 and 40 years old with acute or convalescent COVID-19. Each CDR3 is given with its conserved first and last residue. Fields, in order: clone size, D gene, V gene, J gene, CDR3 protein, CDR3 DNA. D genes are given only for firm matches. Clone size is given for some rows only: seen once, a few or many times, or a class if the clone is expanded.

-	TRBD1	TRBV9	TRBJ2-2	CASSVVRTGHTGELFF	TGTGCCAGCAGCGTAGTCCGGACAGGGCACACCGGGGAGCTGTTTTTT
-	TRBD2	TRBV28	TRBJ2-7	CASSGRGVGGQYF	TGTGCCAGCAGCGGACGGGGGGTCGGCGGGCAGTACTTC
-	TRBD2	TRBV4-2	TRBJ2-2	CASSQVAGTSGGSNTGELFF	TGTGCCAGCAGCCAAGTGGCGGGAACTAGCGGGGGTTCGAACACCGGGGAGCTGTTTTTT
-	-	TRBV4-1	TRBJ1-4	CASSQDLGGANEKLFF	TGCGCCAGCAGCCAAGATCTCGGGGGAGCTAATGAAAAACTGTTTTTT
-	-	TRBV30	TRBJ1-2	CAWSQGTYDGYTF	TGTGCCTGGAGCCAAGGGACTTATGATGGCTACACCTTC
-	TRBD1	TRBV3-1/TRBV3-2	TRBJ1-6	CASSQGTGANSPLHF	TGTGCCAGCAGCCAAGGGACAGGGGCGAATTCACCCCTCCACTTT
-	-	TRBV24-1	TRBJ1-4	CATSEGANEKLFF	TGTGCCACCAGTGAGGGGGCGAATGAAAAACTGTTTTTT
-	TRBD1	TRBV25-1	TRBJ1-2	CASSAGTATYGYTF	TGTGCCAGCAGTGCCGGGACAGCCACCTATGGCTACACCTTC
few	TRBD1	TRBV6-5	TRBJ1-2	CASNPGQDYYGYTF	TGTGCCAGCAATCCGGGACAGGATTACTATGGCTACACCTTC
-	-	TRBV4-2	TRBJ2-7	CASSQDKRATYEQYF	TGTGCCAGCAGCCAAGACAAGCGGGCTACCTACGAGCAGTACTTC
-	TRBD2	TRBV4-1	TRBJ2-1	CASSLKDTGGAVNEQFF	TGCGCCAGCAGTCTCAAGGATACCGGGGGGGCCGTCAATGAGCAGTTCTTC
once	-	TRBV12-5	TRBJ2-5	CASAARETQYF	TGTGCTAGTGCCGCCCGGGAGACCCAGTACTTC
-	-	TRBV19	TRBJ1-1	CASSNRVFEAFF	TGTGCCAGTAGTAACAGGGTATTTGAAGCTTTCTTT
-	-	TRBV12-3/TRBV12-4	TRBJ2-7	CASSLRSYEQYF	TGTGCCAGCAGTTTGCGGTCCTACGAGCAGTACTTC
few	TRBD2	TRBV11-3	TRBJ2-2	CASSGTSGGLAGELFF	TGTGCCAGCAGCGGGACTAGCGGGGGTCTGGCCGGGGAGCTGTTTTTT
-	-	TRBV11-3	TRBJ2-1	CASSLRGASNEQFF	TGTGCCAGCAGCTTACGGGGGGCCTCCAATGAGCAGTTCTTC
once	-	TRBV5-4	TRBJ2-1	CASSPFSPSSYNEQFF	TGTGCCAGCAGCCCCTTTTCACCGAGCTCCTACAATGAGCAGTTCTTC